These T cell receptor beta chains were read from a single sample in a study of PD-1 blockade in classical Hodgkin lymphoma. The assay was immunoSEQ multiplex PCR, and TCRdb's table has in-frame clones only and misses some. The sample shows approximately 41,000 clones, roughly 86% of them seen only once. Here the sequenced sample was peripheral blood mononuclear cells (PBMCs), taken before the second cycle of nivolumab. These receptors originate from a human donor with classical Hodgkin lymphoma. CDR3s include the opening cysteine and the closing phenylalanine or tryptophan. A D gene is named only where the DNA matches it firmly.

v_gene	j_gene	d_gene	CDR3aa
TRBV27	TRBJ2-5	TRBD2	CASSQLAGEQETQYF
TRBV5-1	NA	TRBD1	CASSPPGTGLYEQYF
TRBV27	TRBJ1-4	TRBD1	CASKQGGATNEKLFF
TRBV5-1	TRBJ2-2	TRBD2	CASSSGLAITGELFF
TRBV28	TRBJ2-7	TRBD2	CASMVGLAGVRHSTGEQYF
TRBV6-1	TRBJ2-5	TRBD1	CASSVRGYQETQYF
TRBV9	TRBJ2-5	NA	CASSVAGMGQETQYF
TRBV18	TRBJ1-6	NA	CASSPSGAGSSPLHF
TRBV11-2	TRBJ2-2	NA	CASSLAPGTRGELFF
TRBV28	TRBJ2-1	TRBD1	CASSSGGLGWNEQFF
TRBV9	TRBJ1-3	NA	CASSVAPVRGGNTIYF
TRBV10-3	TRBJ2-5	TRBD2	CAISPAGDQETQYF
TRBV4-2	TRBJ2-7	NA	CASSQDRRTEQYF
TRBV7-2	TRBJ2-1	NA	CASSPRADRNEQFF
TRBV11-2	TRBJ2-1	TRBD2	CASSLVLTSGIEYEQFF
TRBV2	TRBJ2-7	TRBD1	CASRRTGVKSAEQYF
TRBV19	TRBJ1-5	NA	CASKRTGSNQPQHF
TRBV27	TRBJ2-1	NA	CASSLSLRGSEQFF
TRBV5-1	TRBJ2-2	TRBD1	CASRDRGTGELFF
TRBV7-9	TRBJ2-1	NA	CASSLVPLRGAGHTYEQFF
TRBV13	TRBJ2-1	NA	CASSYQSVYNEQFF
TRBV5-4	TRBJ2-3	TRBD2	CASSPLAGGPFSSTDTQYF
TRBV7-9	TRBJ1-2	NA	CASSLGGGYTF
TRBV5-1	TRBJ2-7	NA	CASSLEQIYEQYF
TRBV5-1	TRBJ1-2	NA	CASSLGRVDYGYTF
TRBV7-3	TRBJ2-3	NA	CASSSPRTSVPADTQYF
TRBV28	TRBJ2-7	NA	CASSLWGQGGPYEQYF
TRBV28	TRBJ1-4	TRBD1	CASSLTPTGDGEKLFF
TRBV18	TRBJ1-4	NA	CASSPQSRRGSDSEKLFF
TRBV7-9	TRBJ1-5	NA	CASSLGAGDNQPQHF
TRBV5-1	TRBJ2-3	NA	CASSLGGSGDTQYF
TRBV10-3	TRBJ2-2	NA	CAISEVNFGSPNTGELFF
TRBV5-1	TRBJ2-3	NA	CASSSTERGTDTQYF
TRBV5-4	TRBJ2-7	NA	CASSLGGIGKDAYEQYF
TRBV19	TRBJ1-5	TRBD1	CASSPRTGVNQPQHF
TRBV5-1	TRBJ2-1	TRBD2	CASSSPLAGGRDEQFF
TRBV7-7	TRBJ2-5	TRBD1	CASSPRQGDQETQYF
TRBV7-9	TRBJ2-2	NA	CASSRHSANTGELFF
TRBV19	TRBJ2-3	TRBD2	CASRGTSGSDTQYF
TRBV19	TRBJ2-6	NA	CASSIRGRTSGANVLTF
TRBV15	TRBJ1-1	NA	CATSVSGLNTEAFF
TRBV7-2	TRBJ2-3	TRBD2	CASSRTSGAGTQYF
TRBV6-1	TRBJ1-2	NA	CASRQGYGYTF
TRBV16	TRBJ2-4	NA	CASSQGRAKNIQYF
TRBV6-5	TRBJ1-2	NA	CASSYSSRFYGYTF
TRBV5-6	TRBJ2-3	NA	CASSLRDTQYF
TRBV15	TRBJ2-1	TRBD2	CATSRAGQGTSGTNNEQFF
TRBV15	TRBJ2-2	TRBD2	CATSSLAGTGELFF